This passage covers 26 T cell receptor beta chains from one sample sequenced in a study of T-cell reconstitution after alpha-beta-depleted transplantation in children. Unique molecular identifiers were incorporated during preparation of the TCRbeta library. TCRdb used MiXCR to reprocess the PCR reads, holding one entry per CDR3 protein. The sample has about 360,000 distinct CDR3 sequences; less than 15% are singletons. The material sequenced was PBMCs, taken from the stem cell graft. The receptors stem from a human donor who donated a stem cell graft to a child with Fanconi anemia.

The chain recombines TRBV6-5 with TRBJ1-2; D possibly corresponds to TRBD1 (5 bases). Per the germline V gene, CDR1 is MNHEY and CDR2 is SVGAGI. Trimming pared 4 bases from V and 6 bases from J, leaving 15 bases between. This CDR3 has 14 amino acids. CDR3 in DNA: TGTGCCAGCAGTTCGGGAACCACAGGCAATGGCTACACCTTC. Amino acids: CASSSGTTGNGYTF.

This clonotype was observed at least ten times. The chain recombines TRBV5-4 with TRBJ2-3; D may match TRBD1 or TRBD2 (6 bases each). The CDR3 contains 15 residues. Trimming left V 3 bases short and J 2 bases short, with 13 bases between. Germline-derived CDR1 and CDR2 are SGHNT and YYREEE (reference sequence). CDR3 sequence reads: CASSSYGGPTDTQYF. CDR3 in DNA: TGTGCCAGCAGCTCTTATGGGGGGCCCACAGATACGCAGTATTTT.

This clonotype has ten or more counts. J is TRBJ2-7 and V is TRBV7-8; TRBD1 matches 8 bases. V was clipped by 4 bases and J by 1 base; unmatched bases: 9. Germline CDR1 is SGHVS and CDR2 is FQNEAQ. This CDR3 is 16 amino acids long. CDR3 sequence reads: CASSYQTGVISYEQYF. DNA for the CDR3: TGTGCCAGCAGCTACCAGACAGGGGTGATTTCCTACGAGCAGTACTTC.

There are many counts of this clonotype. The V call is TRBV7-8, the J call TRBJ2-5; D may match TRBD1 or TRBD2 (5 bases each). The length of the CDR3 is 15 residues. The V end was cut by 8 bases, the J end by 7 bases, with 23 bases between. CDR1 and CDR2 from the germline V gene are SGHVS and FQNEAQ. The CDR3 DNA reads TGTGCCAGCGGGTTGAGGGGCAATCAAGTGTGGACCCAGTACTTC. It translates to CASGLRGNQVWTQYF.

Note on this clonotype: One end of the junction fails to match germline, which may point to a read error. The CDR3 loop is CASSPGSLLTGELFF. CDR3 DNA sequence: TGTGCTAGCAGCCCGGGGTCGTTGCTCACCGGGGAGCTGTTTTTT. This sequence joins TRBV7-7 and TRBJ2-2, with D tentatively TRBD2 (5 bases). CDR1 SSHAT and CDR2 FNYEAQ come from the germline V gene (reference sequence). CDR3 length equals 15 residues. Supplemented by reference TRBV7-7 and TRBJ2-2, the full variable domain reads GAGVSQSPRYKVTKRGQDVTLRCDPISSHATLYWYQQALGQGPEFLTYFNYEAQPDKSGLPSDRFSAERPEGSISTLTIQRTEQRDSAMYRCASSPGSLLTGELFFGEGSRLTVL.

The genes are TRBV5-1 and TRBJ2-7; 8 bases line up with TRBD1. The CDR3 extends over 16 amino acids. V lost 3 bases to trimming and J lost 2 bases; unmatched junction nucleotides: 10. Germline V gene sequence: CDR1 SGHRS, CDR2 YFSETQ. The chain's CDR3 is CASSYIQGQVTYEQYF. CDR3 DNA sequence: TGCGCCAGCAGCTATATTCAGGGACAGGTCACCTACGAGCAGTACTTC.

The V call is TRBV5-1, the J call TRBJ2-5; 9 bases are a match to TRBD1. Losses at the gene ends were 0 bases for V and 5 bases for J; bases not matched to a gene: 8. From germline, CDR1 is SGHRS and CDR2 YFSETQ. The CDR3 consists of 16 residues. CDR3 sequence: CASSLDEQGAAETQYF. The CDR3 DNA reads as TGCGCCAGCAGCTTGGACGAACAGGGGGCGGCGGAGACCCAGTACTTC.

In this sample, this clonotype turned up many times. The chain combines TRBV12-3 or TRBV12-4 with TRBJ1-1; TRBD1 might be the D (6 bases). The CDR3 is 14 amino acids. The V end lost 2 bases, the J end lost 6 bases, and 13 bases lay between the germline ends. The CDR3: CASSLRTEKPEAFF. As DNA, the CDR3 is TGTGCCAGCAGTTTAAGGACAGAGAAACCTGAAGCTTTCTTT.

The chain has TRBV3-1 and TRBJ1-1; D is ambiguous. V was shortened by 0 bases and J by 3 bases, with 14 bases between the two germline ends. In germline, CDR1 is LGHDT, CDR2 YNNKEL (reference sequence). The CDR3 is made up of 16 amino acids. The CDR3 loop is CASSQDLSQAYTEAFF. CDR3 coding DNA: TGTGCCAGCAGCCAAGATCTAAGCCAGGCGTACACTGAAGCTTTCTTT.

This clonotype was detected a few times. The rearrangement uses TRBV11-2 and TRBJ2-5; TRBD1 might be the D (6 bases). Trimming pared 3 bases from V and 4 bases from J, leaving 12 bases between. CDR1 and CDR2 (germline): SGHAT, FQNNGV. The CDR3 has 14 residues. In DNA form, the CDR3 reads TGTGCCAGCAGCTTGGTCAGGGGTATAGAGACCCAGTACTTC. Protein sequence: CASSLVRGIETQYF.

There are many counts of this clonotype. The chain uses TRBV20-1 and TRBJ1-1; D not resolved. This CDR3 contains 13 residues. V lost 1 base and J lost 3, with 9 bases in between. Germline V gene lookup returns CDR1 DFQATT and CDR2 SNEGSKA (reference sequence). The CDR3 sequence is CSARGYLDTEAFF. CDR3 coding DNA: TGCAGTGCTAGAGGGTATCTGGACACTGAAGCTTTCTTT.

This clonotype came up many times. This chain uses TRBV5-1 with TRBJ2-1; TRBD2 matches at 7 bases. The CDR3 covers 14 residues. Germline CDR1 reads SGHRS; CDR2 reads YFSETQ. V lost 4 bases to trimming and J lost 7 bases; unmatched junction nucleotides: 8. The CDR3: CASSPWGGENEQFF. CDR3 coding DNA: TGCGCCAGCAGCCCTTGGGGGGGGGAAAATGAGCAGTTCTTC.

The genes are TRBV5-5 and TRBJ2-1; D remains unclear. V lost 3 bases and J lost 5, with 9 bases in between. Per germline, CDR1 SGHKS and CDR2 YYEKEE (reference sequence). The CDR3 loop spans 13 amino acids. Here the CDR3 DNA reads TGTGCCAGCAGCTACACTTCTGACAATGAGCAGTTCTTC. It encodes CASSYTSDNEQFF. Based on the CDR3 plus reference TRBV5-5 and TRBJ2-1, the full variable domain is DAGVTQSPTHLIKTRGQQVTLRCSPISGHKSVSWYQQVLGQGPQFIFQYYEKEERGRGNFPDRFSARQFPNYSSELNVNALLLGDSALYLCASSYTSDNEQFFGPGTRLTVL.

This clonotype was seen many times. The V gene is TRBV12-3 or TRBV12-4, the J gene TRBJ1-2; D remains unclear. Trimming shortened V by 6 bases and J by 6 bases, and 14 bases separated the two germline ends. The CDR3 is made up of 13 amino acids. The CDR3 bases are TGTGCCAGCAGGAGTACCCTGGCGGATGGCTACACCTTC. This codes for CASRSTLADGYTF.

This clonotype was recorded many times. V gene TRBV11-2 combines with J gene TRBJ1-6; D ambiguous. CDR3 size: 15 residues. Germline lookup yields CDR1 SGHAT and CDR2 FQNNGV. Trimming removed 3 bases from V and 0 bases from J, with 6 bases in between. CDR3 in amino acids: CASSLGGSYNSPLHF. The CDR3, as DNA: TGTGCCAGCAGCTTGGGAGGCTCCTATAATTCACCCCTCCACTTT.

The chain has TRBV4-2 and TRBJ1-2, with no clear D. The germline V gene has CDR1 LGHNA and CDR2 YNFKEQ. The CDR3 consists of 16 residues. Trimming took 0 bases from V and 4 from J, leaving 15 bases between them. The CDR3 reads CASSQDRWVSGYGYTF. The CDR3 DNA reads as TGTGCCAGCAGCCAAGATCGATGGGTTAGCGGCTATGGCTACACCTTC.

This clonotype was seen at least ten times. The J gene is TRBJ2-7, the V gene TRBV15; D not certain. Trimming took 0 bases from V and 4 from J, leaving 7 bases between them. Germline assignment: CDR1 LNHNV and CDR2 YYDKDF (reference sequence). The length of the CDR3 is 13 residues. The CDR3 reads CATSRDIGYEQYV. Written as DNA, the CDR3 is TGTGCCACCAGCAGAGACATAGGGTACGAGCAGTACGTC.

This clonotype was detected ten times or more. The CDR3 sequence: CASSPTGQLYNEQFF. The DNA for the CDR3 is TGTGCCAGCAGCCCTACGGGACAGCTATACAATGAGCAGTTCTTC. This chain connects TRBV7-8 to TRBJ2-1; TRBD1 agrees at 7 bases. Germline V gives CDR1 SGHVS, CDR2 FQNEAQ. CDR3 length equals 15 residues. Germline trimming cut 5 bases from V and 4 bases from J; bases unmatched to any gene: 8.

The gene calls are TRBV11-2 and TRBJ1-2; D gene unclear. The CDR3 runs 11 residues. V lost 8 bases and J 8 bases, leaving 12 bases between the germline ends. CDR1 is SGHAT, CDR2 FQNNGV, per germline. The CDR3 sequence: CASGINAGYTF. CDR3 DNA: TGTGCCAGCGGCATCAACGCCGGCTACACCTTC. The full variable domain, completed using reference TRBV11-2 and TRBJ1-2, is EAGVAQSPRYKIIEKRQSVAFWCNPISGHATLYWYQQILGQGPKLLIQFQNNGVVDDSQLPKDRFSAERLKGVDSTLKIQPAKLEDSAVYLCASGINAGYTFGSGTRLTVV.

This clonotype was seen more than once but under ten times. The chain combines TRBV10-3 with TRBJ2-3, with a weak D call TRBD2 (5 bases). Trimming removed 6 bases from V and 2 bases from J, with 12 bases in between. CDR3 length: 14 residues. Germline CDR1 and CDR2: ENHRY and SYGVKD. The CDR3 coding sequence is TGTGCCATCAGGGAGGAACCGACCACAGATACGCAGTATTTT. Protein sequence: CAIREEPTTDTQYF.

This clonotype came up a few times. The rearrangement uses TRBV30 and TRBJ2-5; D perhaps matches TRBD1 (5 bases). The germline gives CDR1 GTSNPN, CDR2 SVGIG (reference sequence). The ends were cut back, 0 bases at V and 6 bases at J, with 8 bases in the middle. The CDR3 covers 12 residues. In nucleotides, the CDR3 is TGTGCCTGGAGTGTGGGGCTAAAGACCCAGTACTTC. Translation gives CAWSVGLKTQYF.

This clonotype was observed a handful of times. The chain carries TRBV19 and TRBJ2-1; TRBD2 might be the D (5 bases). CDR1 is LNHDA, CDR2 SQIVND, per germline (reference sequence). The CDR3 loop spans 16 amino acids. Between the trimmed V and J ends, which lost 4 bases and 8 bases, there was a span of 21 bases. The CDR3, as DNA: TGTGCCAGTAGTACCGGGCCATATCGGGATCGTGATGAGCAGTTCTTC. Translated: CASSTGPYRDRDEQFF.

This clonotype was found many times. This chain uses TRBV11-2 with TRBJ2-5, with 11 bases fitting TRBD2. The J segment lost 0 bases and the V segment lost 5 bases, leaving 5 bases of the junction unmatched. Germline loops: CDR1 SGHAT, CDR2 FQNNGV. CDR3 length equals 16 residues. Here the CDR3 DNA reads TGTGCCAGCAGCACCCGACTAGCGGGGTACCAAGAGACCCAGTACTTC. Translated: CASSTRLAGYQETQYF.

The chain is built from TRBV7-2 and TRBJ2-7; 8 nucleotides align to TRBD1. The length of the CDR3 is 17 residues. Germline CDR1 SGHTA, CDR2 FQGNSA. After removal of 5 bases from V and 8 bases from J, the junction contained 20 bases not matched to a gene. In DNA form, the CDR3 reads TGTGCCAGCAGCCCACAGCCTCCGGGACAGGTGGTCTTGAAGCAGTACTTC. Its translation is CASSPQPPGQVVLKQYF.

The chain recombines TRBV29-1 with TRBJ1-5; possibly TRBD1 for D (5 bases). Trimming took 5 bases from V and 5 from J, leaving 13 bases between them. The CDR3 totals 13 residues. CDR1 SQVTM and CDR2 ANQGSEA come from the germline V gene. CDR3 sequence reads: CSVSLGLDQPQHF. In DNA form, the CDR3 reads TGCAGCGTTTCTCTGGGGCTGGATCAGCCCCAGCATTTT.

The rearrangement uses TRBV19 and TRBJ2-5, with TRBD1 as a possible D gene (6 bases). The V end lost 9 bases, the J end lost 2 bases, and 10 bases lay between the germline ends. From germline, CDR1 is LNHDA and CDR2 SQIVND (reference sequence). This CDR3 spans 12 amino acids. The CDR3 protein is CASQDRQETQYF. In DNA form, the CDR3 reads TGTGCCAGCCAAGACAGGCAAGAGACCCAGTACTTC.